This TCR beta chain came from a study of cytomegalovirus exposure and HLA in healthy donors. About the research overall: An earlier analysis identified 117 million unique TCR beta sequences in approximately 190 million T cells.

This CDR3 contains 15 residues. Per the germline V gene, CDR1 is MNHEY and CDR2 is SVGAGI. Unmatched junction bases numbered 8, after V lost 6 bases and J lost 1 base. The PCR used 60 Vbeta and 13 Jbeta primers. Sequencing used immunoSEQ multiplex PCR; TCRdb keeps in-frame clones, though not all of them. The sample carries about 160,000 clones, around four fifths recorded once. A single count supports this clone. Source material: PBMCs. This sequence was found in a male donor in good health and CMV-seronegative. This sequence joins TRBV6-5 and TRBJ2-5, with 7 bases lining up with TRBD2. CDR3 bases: TGTGCCAGCAGCTTGTTGAGCGGGACCCAAGAGACCCAGTACTTC. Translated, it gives CASSLLSGTQETQYF.